This T cell receptor (beta chain) was observed in a study of cytomegalovirus exposure and HLA in healthy donors. A note on this clone: What it binds is unknown.

Regarding the study as a whole: Overall, approximately 150 TCR beta chains were annotated as cytomegalovirus-associated. In a later analysis, most CMV-associated TCR beta chains appeared HLA-restricted. Later analysis demonstrated an association between a missense DCLRE1C variant and TCR beta V- and J-gene trimming. Presence/absence analyses assumed roughly uniform sequencing depth across donors.

V lost 10 bases, J lost 9 bases, and 15 bases lay in between. The CDR3 runs to 12 residues. CDR1 is LNHDA, CDR2 SQIVND, per germline (reference sequence). The PCR contained 60 Vbeta and 13 Jbeta primers. Sequencing used immunoSEQ multiplex PCR; TCRdb keeps in-frame clones, though not all of them. The data show over 25,000 clones, about 66% seen once. The sequenced sample was PBMCs. This receptor was obtained from a male donor in good health and CMV-seropositive. This chain connects TRBV19 to TRBJ1-4; tentative D call: TRBD1 (6 bases). The CDR3 coding sequence is TGTGCCACCGGGACATCGGGCCAAAAACTGTTTTTT. Translating gives CATGTSGQKLFF.